These 9 T cell receptor beta chains originate from one sample sequenced in a study of blood T cell repertoires in COVID-19. Generated by immunoSEQ multiplex PCR, the TCRdb table keeps only in-frame clones and is missing some. The repertoire holds around 190,000 clones, under 85% seen once, with 6.5% to 8.5% in the top ten. The sequenced sample consisted of peripheral blood. These TCRs come from a human donor in a cohort sampled during active COVID-19.

The J gene is TRBJ2-7, the V gene TRBV2; D perhaps matches TRBD1 (8 bases). V was trimmed by 8 bases and J by 0 bases, leaving 14 bases between them. The germline V gene has CDR1 SNHLY and CDR2 FYNNEI. The CDR3 has 14 residues. DNA of the CDR3: TGTGCCAGCGGGAGGGACAGGAACTCCTACGAGCAGTACTTC. This translates into CASGRDRNSYEQYF.

The CDR3 DNA reads as TGCGCCAGCAGCCTGACAGGGGACAAAAACATTCAGTACTTC. Translated: CASSLTGDKNIQYF. The chain uses TRBV4-1 and TRBJ2-4; 8 bases map to TRBD1. Germline V gene sequence: CDR1 MGHRA, CDR2 YSYEKL. Germline trimming cut 4 bases from V and 3 bases from J; bases unmatched to any gene: 2. The CDR3 totals 14 residues.

This clone was found once. The chain uses TRBV13 and TRBJ2-2; no clear D. V gave up 0 bases and J gave up 0 bases, with 11 bases separating them. CDR1 PRHDT and CDR2 FYEKMQ come from the germline V gene (reference sequence). The CDR3 loop spans 17 amino acids. The CDR3 protein is CASSLGLAASNTGELFF. The DNA for the CDR3 is TGTGCCAGCAGCTTAGGCCTTGCGGCGTCGAACACCGGGGAGCTGTTTTTT.

This clone was detected once. This chain links TRBV9 with TRBJ2-3; 10 positions agree with TRBD2. J lost 8 bases, V lost 6 bases, and 9 bases had no gene match. The CDR3 spans 14 residues. CDR1 and CDR2 from the germline V gene are SGDLS and YYNGEE. CDR3 DNA sequence: TGTGCCAGCACGGAGAGCGGGGGGGCGGGTACGCAGTATTTT. This sequence encodes CASTESGGAGTQYF.

This chain links TRBV18 with TRBJ2-7, with D unclear. The CDR3 totals 15 residues. The germline V and J ends were trimmed by 0 bases and 0 bases, with 9 bases remaining between them. Germline V CDR1 and CDR2: KGHSH, LQKENI. In nucleotides, the CDR3 is TGTGCCAGCTCACCACCCCCAACACACTCCTACGAGCAGTACTTC. It codes for CASSPPPTHSYEQYF.

CDR3 coding DNA: TGTGCCAGCAGTTACTCCGCGGGGGGCGTATCTAAGGTGCTGTTTTTT. Its translation is CASSYSAGGVSKVLFF. The genes are TRBV6-5 and TRBJ2-2; 8 positions agree with TRBD2. The V and J ends lost 0 bases and 13 bases, in that order; junction bases with no gene match: 13. CDR1 and CDR2 (germline): MNHEY, SVGAGI. The CDR3 consists of 16 residues.

The chain links TRBV10-3 to TRBJ2-1; 9 positions match TRBD2. This CDR3 is 12 amino acids long. Germline lookup yields CDR1 ENHRY and CDR2 SYGVKD. V was pared by 6 bases and J by 10 bases, with 4 bases of the junction left unmatched. CDR3 nucleotides: TGTGCCATCAGGATAGCGGGGGACGAGCAGTTCTTC. Translating gives CAIRIAGDEQFF.

V is TRBV27 and J is TRBJ2-7, with TRBD2 matching over 8 bases. Germline V gives CDR1 MNHEY, CDR2 SMNVEV (reference sequence). There are 15 residues in the CDR3. The V segment lost 4 bases and the J segment 0 bases; nucleotides outside the gene matches: 5. CDR3 protein: CASSSQRGSSYEQYF. The CDR3 DNA reads TGTGCCAGCAGTTCTCAGCGGGGGAGCTCCTACGAGCAGTACTTC.

This clone came up once. The chain links TRBV29-1 to TRBJ2-7; D is perhaps TRBD2 (5 bases). The V and J ends lost 3 bases and 3 bases respectively, with 18 bases between them. CDR1 and CDR2 from the germline V gene are SQVTM and ANQGSEA. The length of the CDR3 is 15 residues. For the CDR3, the DNA is TGCAGCGTTGAGCGGAGGTTAGGGTTTAACTACGAGCAGTACTTC. Protein sequence: CSVERRLGFNYEQYF.